Here is one TCR beta chain with its context. This record comes from a study of blood T cell repertoires in COVID-19. Study at large: From the United States, Italy and Spain came samples of acute and convalescent COVID-19. T cells, B-cell-depleted T cells, or PBMCs supplied cDNA or gDNA.

CDR3 length: 13 residues. Between the trimmed V and J ends, which lost 0 bases and 6 bases, there was a span of 9 bases. In the original analysis: Using reference gene primer amplification, nucleated cell counts were estimated. The repertoire was sequenced with immunoSEQ multiplex PCR; TCRdb's copy has only in-frame clones and lacks some. The D gene and trimming were derived from the DNA, and the V and J assignments and clone size from that table. The repertoire holds roughly 250,000 clones, 84% seen once, with 8.6% in the top ten. Sequencing was performed on peripheral blood. This clonotype was sampled from a human donor in a cohort sampled during active COVID-19. This sequence joins TRBV12-3 or TRBV12-4 and TRBJ2-7, with D perhaps TRBD2 (5 bases). The CDR3 sequence is CASSLALGSEQYF. In DNA form, the CDR3 reads TGTGCCAGCAGTTTAGCGTTGGGGAGCGAGCAGTACTTC.